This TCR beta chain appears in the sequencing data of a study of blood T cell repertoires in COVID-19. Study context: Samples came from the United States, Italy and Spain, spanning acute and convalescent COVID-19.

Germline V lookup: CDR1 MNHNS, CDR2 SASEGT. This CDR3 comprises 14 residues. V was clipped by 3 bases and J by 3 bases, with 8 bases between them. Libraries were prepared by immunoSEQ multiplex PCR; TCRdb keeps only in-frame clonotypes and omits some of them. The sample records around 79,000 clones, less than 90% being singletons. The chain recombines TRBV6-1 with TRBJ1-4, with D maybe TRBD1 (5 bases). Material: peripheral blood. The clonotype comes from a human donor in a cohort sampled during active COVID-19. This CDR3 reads CASSEGGPNEKLFF. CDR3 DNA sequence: TGTGCCAGCAGTGAGGGGGGTCCTAATGAAAAACTGTTTTTT.